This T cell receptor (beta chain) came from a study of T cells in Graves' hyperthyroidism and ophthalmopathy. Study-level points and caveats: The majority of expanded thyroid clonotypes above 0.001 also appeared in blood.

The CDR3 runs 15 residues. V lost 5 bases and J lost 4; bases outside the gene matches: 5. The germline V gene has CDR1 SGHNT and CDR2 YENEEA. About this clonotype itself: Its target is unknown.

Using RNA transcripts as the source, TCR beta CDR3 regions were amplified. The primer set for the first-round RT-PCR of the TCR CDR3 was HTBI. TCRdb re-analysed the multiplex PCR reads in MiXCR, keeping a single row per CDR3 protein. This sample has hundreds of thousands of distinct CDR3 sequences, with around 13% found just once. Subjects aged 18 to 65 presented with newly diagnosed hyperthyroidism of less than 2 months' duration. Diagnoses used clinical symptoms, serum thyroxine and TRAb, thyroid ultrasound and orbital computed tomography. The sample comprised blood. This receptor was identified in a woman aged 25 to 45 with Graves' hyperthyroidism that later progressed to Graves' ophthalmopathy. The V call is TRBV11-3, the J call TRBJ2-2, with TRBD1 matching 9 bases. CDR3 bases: TGTGCCAGCAGCAGGACAGGGGCCTTCACCGGGGAGCTGTTTTTT. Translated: CASSRTGAFTGELFF.